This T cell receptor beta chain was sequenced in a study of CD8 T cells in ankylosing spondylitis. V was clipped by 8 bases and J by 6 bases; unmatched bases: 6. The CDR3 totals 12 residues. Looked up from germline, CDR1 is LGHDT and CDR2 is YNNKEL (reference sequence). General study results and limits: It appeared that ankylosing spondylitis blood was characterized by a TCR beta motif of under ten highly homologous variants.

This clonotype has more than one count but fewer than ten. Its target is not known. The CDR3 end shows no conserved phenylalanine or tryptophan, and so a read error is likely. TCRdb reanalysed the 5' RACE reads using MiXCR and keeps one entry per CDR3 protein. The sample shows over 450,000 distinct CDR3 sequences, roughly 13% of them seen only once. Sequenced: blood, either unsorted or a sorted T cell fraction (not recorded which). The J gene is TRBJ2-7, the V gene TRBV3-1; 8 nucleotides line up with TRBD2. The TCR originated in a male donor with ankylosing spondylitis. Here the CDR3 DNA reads TGTGCCAGCGCGTTTCGGGGGGGCGAGCAGTACTTA. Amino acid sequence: CASAFRGGEQYL.